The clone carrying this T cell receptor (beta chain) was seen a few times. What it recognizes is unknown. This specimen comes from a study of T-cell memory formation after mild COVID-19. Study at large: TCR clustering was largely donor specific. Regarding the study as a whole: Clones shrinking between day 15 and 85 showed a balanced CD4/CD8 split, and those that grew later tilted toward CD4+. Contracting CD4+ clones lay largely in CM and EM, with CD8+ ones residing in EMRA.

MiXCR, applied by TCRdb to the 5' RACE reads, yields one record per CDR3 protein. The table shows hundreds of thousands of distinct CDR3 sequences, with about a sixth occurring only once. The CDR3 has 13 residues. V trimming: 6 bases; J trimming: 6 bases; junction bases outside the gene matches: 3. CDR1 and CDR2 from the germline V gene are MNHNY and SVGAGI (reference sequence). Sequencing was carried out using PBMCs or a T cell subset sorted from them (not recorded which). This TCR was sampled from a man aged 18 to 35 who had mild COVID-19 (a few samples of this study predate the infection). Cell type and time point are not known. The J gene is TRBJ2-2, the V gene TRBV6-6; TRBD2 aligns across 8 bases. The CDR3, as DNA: TGTGCCAGCAGCCCGGGGGGGTCCGGGGAGCTGTTTTTT. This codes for CASSPGGSGELFF.